This TCR beta chain appears in the sequencing data of a study of shared clonotypes between healthy human individuals. The CDR3 is 15 amino acids. The V and J ends lost 3 bases and 2 bases respectively, with 10 bases between them. Germline CDR1 is KGHSH and CDR2 is LQKENI. The table lists this clone with a count of one. Only in-frame clones appear in the TCRdb table, and some are missing; sequencing was by immunoSEQ multiplex PCR. Of around 1.6 million clones in the sample, 95% to 99% were seen once. The sample comprised naive CD4+ T cells sorted from blood. The subset here: CD45RA+ positively selected. The V call is TRBV18, the J call TRBJ2-2, with D possibly being TRBD2 (6 bases). The TCR was taken from a young man in good health. The CDR3 DNA reads TGTGCCAGCTCACCTGTGGGACTCAACACCGGGGAGCTGTTTTTT. This encodes CASSPVGLNTGELFF.